This is a list of T cell receptor beta chains from one sample in a study of regulatory T cells in long-lasting Graves disease. TCRdb processed the multiplex PCR reads anew with MiXCR; each CDR3 protein has one entry. The sample yields 350,000 to 450,000 distinct CDR3 sequences, 15% to 20% seen once. The same specimen was also included in a second study, on T cells in Graves' hyperthyroidism and ophthalmopathy.

Sequencing was performed on peripheral blood mononuclear cells (PBMCs), taken at new diagnosis, from a patient treated with antithyroid drugs. Receptor source: a man in his forties or fifties with Graves disease. CDR3s include the opening cysteine and the closing phenylalanine or tryptophan. The order of the fields is CDR3 protein, CDR3 DNA, D gene, J gene, V gene, clone size. A D gene is named only where the DNA matches it firmly. Clone size appears in some rows only: once, few, many, or a class for an expanded clone.

CDR3 protein: CASSPATGQKETQYF
CDR3 DNA: TGTGCCAGCTCACCAGCAACAGGGCAAAAAGAGACCCAGTACTTC
D gene: NA
J gene: TRBJ2-5
V gene: TRBV18
clone size: many

CDR3 protein: CAICPGTGAPGVTGELFF
CDR3 DNA: TGTGCCATCTGCCCCGGGACAGGGGCCCCAGGGGTCACCGGGGAGCTGTTTTTT
D gene: TRBD1
J gene: TRBJ2-2
V gene: TRBV10-3
clone size: few

CDR3 protein: CAIRPLAGIGDEQFF
CDR3 DNA: TGTGCCATCAGGCCTCTGGCAGGGATTGGCGATGAGCAGTTCTTC
D gene: NA
J gene: TRBJ2-1
V gene: TRBV10-3
clone size: NA

CDR3 protein: CASSEGVKAFF
CDR3 DNA: TGTGCCAGCAGTGAGGGGGTTAAAGCTTTCTTT
D gene: NA
J gene: TRBJ1-1
V gene: TRBV25-1
clone size: NA

CDR3 protein: CASSYSAHRDSNQPQHF
CDR3 DNA: TGTGCCAGCAGTTACTCGGCCCACAGGGATAGCAATCAGCCCCAGCATTTT
D gene: NA
J gene: TRBJ1-5
V gene: TRBV6-2/TRBV6-3
clone size: many

CDR3 protein: CAWSAFGGGELFF
CDR3 DNA: TGTGCCTGGAGTGCCTTTGGCGGCGGGGAGCTGTTTTTT
D gene: NA
J gene: TRBJ2-2
V gene: TRBV30
clone size: many

CDR3 protein: CASSGRSHTEAFF
CDR3 DNA: TGTGCCAGCAGCGGGAGGTCTCACACTGAAGCTTTCTTT
D gene: NA
J gene: TRBJ1-1
V gene: TRBV7-8
clone size: many

CDR3 protein: CASSRLEEQYF
CDR3 DNA: TGTGCCAGCAGCCGACTTGAAGAGCAGTACTTC
D gene: NA
J gene: TRBJ2-7
V gene: TRBV7-9
clone size: many

CDR3 protein: CSAPRTVNTEAFF
CDR3 DNA: TGCAGTGCTCCCCGGACAGTGAACACTGAAGCTTTCTTT
D gene: NA
J gene: TRBJ1-1
V gene: TRBV20-1
clone size: NA

CDR3 protein: CASSSQGVGTGELFF
CDR3 DNA: TGCGCCAGCAGCTCGCAGGGGGTGGGCACCGGGGAGCTGTTTTTT
D gene: TRBD1
J gene: TRBJ2-2
V gene: TRBV5-1
clone size: NA

CDR3 protein: CASSPPVRTVEAFF
CDR3 DNA: TGTGCCAGCTCACCACCGGTAAGAACAGTCGAAGCTTTCTTT
D gene: NA
J gene: TRBJ1-1
V gene: TRBV18
clone size: many

CDR3 protein: CASSGRGAGRNTEAFF
CDR3 DNA: TGTGCCAGCAGCGGACGAGGGGCGGGGCGGAACACTGAAGCTTTCTTT
D gene: NA
J gene: TRBJ1-1
V gene: TRBV12-3/TRBV12-4
clone size: NA

CDR3 protein: CASSRTGPSYEQYF
CDR3 DNA: TGTGCCAGCTCGAGGACAGGGCCCTCCTACGAGCAGTACTTC
D gene: TRBD1
J gene: TRBJ2-7
V gene: TRBV18
clone size: many

CDR3 protein: CASREGTSAGELFF
CDR3 DNA: TGTGCCAGCAGGGAGGGGACTAGCGCCGGGGAGCTGTTTTTT
D gene: TRBD2
J gene: TRBJ2-2
V gene: TRBV2
clone size: many

CDR3 protein: CASSSRQGNYGYTF
CDR3 DNA: TGTGCCAGCAGTTCAAGACAGGGAAACTATGGCTACACCTTC
D gene: TRBD1
J gene: TRBJ1-2
V gene: TRBV27
clone size: many

CDR3 protein: CASSLGVGRPKPYF
CDR3 DNA: TGTGCCAGCAGTTTAGGCGTGGGCAGACCAAAACCCTACTTC
D gene: NA
J gene: TRBJ2-4
V gene: TRBV28
clone size: many

CDR3 protein: CASTGGGGRNEQFF
CDR3 DNA: TGTGCCAGCACCGGGGGGGGGGGCCGGAATGAGCAGTTCTTC
D gene: TRBD2
J gene: TRBJ2-1
V gene: TRBV2
clone size: many

CDR3 protein: CASSVRLAGGLRDEQFF
CDR3 DNA: TGCGCCAGCAGCGTACGACTAGCGGGGGGGCTCCGCGATGAGCAGTTCTTC
D gene: TRBD2
J gene: TRBJ2-1
V gene: TRBV5-1
clone size: many

CDR3 protein: CASCGDRGLPLHF
CDR3 DNA: TGTGCCAGCTGTGGGGACAGGGGGTTACCCCTCCACTTT
D gene: TRBD1
J gene: TRBJ1-6
V gene: TRBV7-2
clone size: few

CDR3 protein: CASSLFGGRGGSPLHF
CDR3 DNA: TGTGCCAGCAGCTTGTTCGGTGGGAGGGGAGGATCACCCCTCCACTTT
D gene: NA
J gene: TRBJ1-6
V gene: TRBV5-6
clone size: NA

CDR3 protein: CSALRTGGAETQYF
CDR3 DNA: TGCAGTGCCCTGAGGACAGGGGGTGCCGAGACCCAGTACTTC
D gene: TRBD1
J gene: TRBJ2-5
V gene: TRBV20-1
clone size: NA

CDR3 protein: CASSKPPRQGPNTEAFF
CDR3 DNA: TGTGCCAGCAGTAAACCCCCTCGACAGGGTCCGAACACTGAAGCTTTCTTT
D gene: TRBD1
J gene: TRBJ1-1
V gene: TRBV6-1
clone size: many

CDR3 protein: CASKNRGRTDTQYF
CDR3 DNA: TGTGCCAGTAAGAACAGGGGGCGAACAGATACGCAGTATTTT
D gene: TRBD1
J gene: TRBJ2-3
V gene: TRBV28
clone size: many

CDR3 protein: CASSRQGGETQYF
CDR3 DNA: TGTGCCAGCAGCAGACAGGGGGGGGAGACCCAGTACTTC
D gene: TRBD1
J gene: TRBJ2-5
V gene: TRBV7-3
clone size: many

CDR3 protein: CASSIGGGGTDTQYF
CDR3 DNA: TGTGCCAGTAGTATTGGTGGTGGGGGCACAGATACGCAGTATTTT
D gene: NA
J gene: TRBJ2-3
V gene: TRBV19
clone size: few

CDR3 protein: CAISDIQRPQETQYF
CDR3 DNA: TGTGCCATCAGTGACATCCAGCGGCCACAAGAGACCCAGTACTTC
D gene: NA
J gene: TRBJ2-5
V gene: TRBV10-3
clone size: many

CDR3 protein: CASSPRGADQPQHF
CDR3 DNA: TGTGCCAGCAGCCCCCGGGGGGCGGATCAGCCCCAGCATTTT
D gene: NA
J gene: TRBJ1-5
V gene: TRBV7-2
clone size: few

CDR3 protein: CASSPGTSGLTDTQYF
CDR3 DNA: TGTGCCAGCAGCCCCGGGACTAGCGGCCTAACAGATACGCAGTATTTT
D gene: TRBD2
J gene: TRBJ2-3
V gene: TRBV7-3
clone size: many

CDR3 protein: CASSAGSNQPQHF
CDR3 DNA: TGTGCCAGCAGTGCAGGGAGCAATCAGCCCCAGCATTTT
D gene: NA
J gene: TRBJ1-5
V gene: TRBV27
clone size: many

CDR3 protein: CSAFHRSADTQYF
CDR3 DNA: TGCAGTGCCTTCCACCGATCCGCAGATACGCAGTATTTT
D gene: NA
J gene: TRBJ2-3
V gene: TRBV20-1
clone size: NA

CDR3 protein: CASSLSRVGEQYF
CDR3 DNA: TGTGCCAGCAGCTTATCACGGGTCGGCGAGCAGTACTTC
D gene: NA
J gene: TRBJ2-7
V gene: TRBV13
clone size: few

CDR3 protein: CASSPESTDSPLHF
CDR3 DNA: TGTGCCAGCTCACCAGAGTCGACGGATTCACCCCTCCACTTT
D gene: NA
J gene: TRBJ1-6
V gene: TRBV18
clone size: many

CDR3 protein: CASSDLSGRSYNEQFF
CDR3 DNA: TGTGCCAGTAGCGATCTGTCGGGGAGGTCCTACAATGAGCAGTTCTTC
D gene: NA
J gene: TRBJ2-1
V gene: TRBV19
clone size: NA

CDR3 protein: CASSFARNEQFF
CDR3 DNA: TGTGCCAGCAGTTTCGCTAGAAATGAGCAGTTCTTC
D gene: NA
J gene: TRBJ2-1
V gene: TRBV28
clone size: NA

CDR3 protein: CASAMAGSYNEQFF
CDR3 DNA: TGTGCCAGCGCCATGGCGGGATCCTACAATGAGCAGTTCTTC
D gene: NA
J gene: TRBJ2-1
V gene: TRBV7-9
clone size: many

CDR3 protein: CASSLVGGVKTQYF
CDR3 DNA: TGTGCCAGCAGCTTAGTAGGGGGTGTGAAGACCCAGTACTTC
D gene: NA
J gene: TRBJ2-5
V gene: TRBV11-2
clone size: many

CDR3 protein: CASFGIRGTGELFF
CDR3 DNA: TGTGCCAGCTTTGGAATTAGGGGCACCGGGGAGCTGTTTTTT
D gene: NA
J gene: TRBJ2-2
V gene: TRBV28
clone size: many

CDR3 protein: CSASADRDGQPQHF
CDR3 DNA: TGCAGTGCTAGCGCGGACAGGGACGGTCAGCCCCAGCATTTT
D gene: TRBD1
J gene: TRBJ1-5
V gene: TRBV20-1
clone size: many

CDR3 protein: CSARAFSPGLVSDTQYF
CDR3 DNA: TGCAGTGCTAGGGCATTTTCCCCCGGACTAGTATCGGATACGCAGTATTTT
D gene: TRBD2
J gene: TRBJ2-3
V gene: TRBV20-1
clone size: many

CDR3 protein: CASRRGTGDNEKLFF
CDR3 DNA: TGTGCCAGCAGACGGGGGACAGGGGATAATGAAAAACTGTTTTTT
D gene: TRBD1
J gene: TRBJ1-4
V gene: TRBV28
clone size: many